This TCR beta chain appears in the sequencing data of a study of blood T cell repertoires in COVID-19. The germline CDR1 and CDR2 sequences are MNHNS and SASEGT. Unmatched junction bases numbered 11, after V lost 3 bases and J lost 5 bases. This CDR3 is 16 amino acids long. This clone was found once. Under the authors' procedure: Amplification of reference gene primers provided the estimated nucleated cell counts. The data were produced by immunoSEQ multiplex PCR, yet TCRdb's version contains in-frame clones alone and is incomplete. The V and J calls and clone size were taken over from that table, and D and trimming were inferred from the DNA. The sample has some 28,000 clones; approximately 84% are singletons.

The rearrangement joins TRBV6-1 to TRBJ2-3, with TRBD2 identical over 7 bases. Sequencing was carried out using peripheral blood. The TCR sequence derives from a man between 65 and 85 years old with active COVID-19. CDR3 bases: TGTGCCAGCAGTGATCGAGCCAGCGGGGCGGGAGATACGCAGTATTTT. This encodes CASSDRASGAGDTQYF.